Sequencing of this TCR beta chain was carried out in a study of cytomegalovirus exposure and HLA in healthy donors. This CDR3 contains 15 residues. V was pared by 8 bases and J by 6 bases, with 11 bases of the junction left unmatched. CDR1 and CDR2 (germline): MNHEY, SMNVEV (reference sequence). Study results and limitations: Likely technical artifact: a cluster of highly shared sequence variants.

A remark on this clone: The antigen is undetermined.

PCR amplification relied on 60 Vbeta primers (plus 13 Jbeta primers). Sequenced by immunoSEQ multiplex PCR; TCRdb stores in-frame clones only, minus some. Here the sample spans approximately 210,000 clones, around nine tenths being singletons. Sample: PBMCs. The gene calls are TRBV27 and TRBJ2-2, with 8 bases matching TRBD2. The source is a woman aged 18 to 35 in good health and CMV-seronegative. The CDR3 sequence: CASGSLAGPPGELFF. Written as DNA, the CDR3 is TGTGCCAGCGGCTCGTTAGCGGGACCTCCCGGGGAGCTGTTTTTT.